The clone carrying this TCR beta chain showed up many times. This specimen comes from a study of early T cells in non-severe SARS-CoV-2 infection. Germline assignment: CDR1 SQVTM and CDR2 ANQGSEA. The CDR3 totals 18 residues. V gave up 7 bases and J gave up 2 bases; unmatched junction bases: 20. TCRdb passed the 5' RACE reads through MiXCR, listing each CDR3 protein once. The sample has tens of thousands of distinct CDR3 sequences; more than 5% are singletons. The sample comprised whole blood. The V and J genes are TRBV29-1 and TRBJ2-3; 8 positions match TRBD2. The receptor comes from an adult who was a healthcare worker with PCR-confirmed SARS-CoV-2 infection or an uninfected control (not recorded which). The chain's CDR3 is CSAAGGSGSGANTDTQYF. CDR3 in DNA: TGCAGCGCTGCCGGCGGGAGCGGGAGTGGGGCTAACACAGATACGCAGTATTTT.